The 11 T cell receptor beta chains listed next were all sequenced from one sample in a study of cytomegalovirus exposure and HLA in healthy donors. The PCR contained 60 Vbeta and 13 Jbeta primers. Repertoires were generated with immunoSEQ multiplex PCR, while TCRdb's copy carries only in-frame clones and drops some. Seen here are roughly 100,000 clones, about 77% observed once, and the top ten hold around a tenth. Sequences were obtained from PBMCs. These receptors originate from a woman aged 18 to 35 in good health and CMV-seropositive.

This clone was picked up a small number of times. The chain joins TRBV2 to TRBJ2-1; TRBD1 aligns across 8 bases. This CDR3 region has 13 residues. The V and J ends lost 7 bases and 4 bases, in that order; junction bases with no gene match: 3. In germline, CDR1 is SNHLY, CDR2 FYNNEI. The CDR3 coding sequence is TGTGCCAGCAACCAGGGGGCTTACAATGAGCAGTTCTTC. Its protein product is CASNQGAYNEQFF. The full variable domain, in which reference TRBV2 and TRBJ2-1 provide the parts outside the CDR3, is EPEVTQTPSHQVTQMGQEVILRCVPISNHLYFYWYRQILGQKVEFLVSFYNNEISEKSEIFDDQFSVERPDGSNFTLKIRSTKLEDSAMYFCASNQGAYNEQFFGPGTRLTVL.

The genes are TRBV5-1 and TRBJ1-2; D not resolved. The CDR3 consists of 12 residues. The V and J ends lost 2 bases and 4 bases respectively, with 6 bases between them. Germline loops: CDR1 SGHRS, CDR2 YFSETQ. The CDR3 reads CASSFDFYGYTF. As DNA, the CDR3 is TGCGCCAGCAGCTTCGACTTCTATGGCTACACCTTC.

This clone was observed at least ten times. The chain links TRBV14 to TRBJ1-5; D remains ambiguous. Germline V gives CDR1 SGHDN, CDR2 FVKESK. V dropped 3 bases and J dropped 1 base, with 7 bases sitting between them. This CDR3 region has 14 residues. CDR3 loop: CASSQSYSNQPQHF. CDR3 bases: TGTGCCAGCAGCCAGAGTTACAGCAATCAGCCCCAGCATTTT.

V and J are TRBV5-1 and TRBJ2-7; 12 nucleotides match TRBD1. CDR1 is SGHRS, CDR2 YFSETQ, per germline. Trimming at V came to 4 bases and at J to 5 bases, leaving 7 bases not matched to a gene. The CDR3 runs to 15 residues. This CDR3 is CASSPRGTGGNEQYF. In nucleotides, the CDR3 is TGCGCCAGCAGCCCCCGGGGGACAGGGGGCAACGAGCAGTACTTC.

V usage is TRBV14 and J usage is TRBJ2-2; TRBD2 matches at 7 bases. The V gene end was trimmed by 2 bases and the J gene end by 4 bases; junction bases not matched to a gene: 1. Germline CDR1 SGHDN, CDR2 FVKESK. CDR3 length equals 14 residues. The CDR3 sequence: CASSQQRGTGELFF. The CDR3 bases are TGTGCCAGCAGCCAACAGCGGGGCACCGGGGAGCTGTTTTTT.

This chain uses TRBV5-8 with TRBJ2-7, with TRBD1 as a possible D gene (6 bases). In germline, CDR1 is SGHTS, CDR2 YDEGEE. The CDR3 has 14 amino acids. V was trimmed by 3 bases and J by 0 bases, leaving 10 bases between them. The CDR3 nucleotides are TGTGCCAGCAGCTCTACAGGGAGCTCCTACGAGCAGTACTTC. Encoded protein: CASSSTGSSYEQYF.

This sequence joins TRBV6-6 and TRBJ2-7, with D maybe TRBD2 (5 bases). Germline V gene sequence: CDR1 MNHNY, CDR2 SVGAGI (reference sequence). With 0 bases removed from V and 2 bases from J, the gap between germline ends came to 14 bases. This CDR3 is 16 amino acids long. CDR3 nucleotides: TGTGCCAGCAGTTACTCGGCCGGGCGGGTCCCCTACGAGCAGTACTTC. It yields the protein CASSYSAGRVPYEQYF.

The chain couples TRBV18 to TRBJ2-3, with TRBD2 matching over 7 bases. This CDR3 is 14 amino acids long. V shed 6 bases, J shed 5 bases, and the junction held 8 bases outside the gene matches. Germline assignment: CDR1 KGHSH and CDR2 LQKENI. DNA for the CDR3: TGTGCCAGCTCCCCGCAGCGGGGAGGAGATACGCAGTATTTT. Translation gives CASSPQRGGDTQYF.

The chain employs TRBV7-2 and TRBJ2-7; 11 bases are a match to TRBD2. The CDR3 sequence is 14 residues long. Germline V gene sequence: CDR1 SGHTA, CDR2 FQGNSA. V shed 3 bases and J 8 bases; nucleotides not matched to a gene: 6. This chain's CDR3 is CASSFTSGRAQQYF. The CDR3, as DNA: TGTGCCAGCAGCTTTACTAGCGGGAGAGCCCAGCAGTACTTC.

Here the CDR3 reads CSVAPDSSYNEQFF. The CDR3 DNA reads as TGCAGCGTTGCCCCGGACAGTTCCTACAATGAGCAGTTCTTC. The J gene is TRBJ2-1, the V gene TRBV29-1, with D perhaps matching TRBD1 (6 bases). CDR1 and CDR2 (germline): SQVTM, ANQGSEA. The CDR3 is made up of 14 amino acids. Trimming shortened V by 4 bases and J by 1 base, and 11 bases separated the two germline ends.

V and J are TRBV19 and TRBJ1-3, with D uncertain. V dropped 3 bases and J dropped 1 base, with 10 bases sitting between them. The CDR3 runs 15 residues. CDR1 is LNHDA, CDR2 SQIVND, per germline (reference sequence). The CDR3 DNA reads TGTGCCAGTAGTATGCAGGTTCTATCTGGAAACACCATATATTTT. It yields the protein CASSMQVLSGNTIYF. The complete variable domain, with remaining parts taken from reference TRBV19 and TRBJ1-3, reads DGGITQSPKYLFRKEGQNVTLSCEQNLNHDAMYWYRQDPGQGLRLIYYSQIVNDFQKGDIAEGYSVSREKKESFPLTVTSAQKNPTAFYLCASSMQVLSGNTIYFGEGSWLTVV.